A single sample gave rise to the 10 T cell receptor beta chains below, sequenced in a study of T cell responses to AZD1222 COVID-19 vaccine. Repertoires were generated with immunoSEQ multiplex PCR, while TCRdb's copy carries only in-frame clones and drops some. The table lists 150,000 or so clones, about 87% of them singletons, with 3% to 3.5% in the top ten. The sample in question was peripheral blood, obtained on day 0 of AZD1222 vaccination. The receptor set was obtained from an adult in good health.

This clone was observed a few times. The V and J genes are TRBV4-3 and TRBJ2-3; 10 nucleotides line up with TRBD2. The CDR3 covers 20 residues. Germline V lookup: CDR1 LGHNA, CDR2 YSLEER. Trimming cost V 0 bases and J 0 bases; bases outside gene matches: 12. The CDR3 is CASSQDLVSGGRTSTDTQYF. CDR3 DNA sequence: TGCGCCAGCAGCCAAGACTTAGTTAGCGGGGGGCGAACTAGCACAGATACGCAGTATTTT.

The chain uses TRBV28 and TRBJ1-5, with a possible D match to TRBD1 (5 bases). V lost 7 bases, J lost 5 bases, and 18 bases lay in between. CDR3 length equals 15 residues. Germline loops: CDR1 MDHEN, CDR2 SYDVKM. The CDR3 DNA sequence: TGTGCCAGCACCACGAAGAAAGGGGACTATCAGCCCCAGCATTTT. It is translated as CASTTKKGDYQPQHF. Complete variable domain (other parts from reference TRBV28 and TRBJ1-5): DVKVTQSSRYLVKRTGEKVFLECVQDMDHENMFWYRQDPGLGLRLIYFSYDVKMKEKGDIPEGYSVSREKKERFSLILESASTNQTSMYLCASTTKKGDYQPQHFGDGTRLSIL.

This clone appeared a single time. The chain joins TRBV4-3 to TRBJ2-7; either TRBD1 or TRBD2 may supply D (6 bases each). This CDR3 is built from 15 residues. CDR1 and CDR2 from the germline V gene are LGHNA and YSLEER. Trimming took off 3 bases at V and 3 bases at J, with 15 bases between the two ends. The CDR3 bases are TGCGCCAGCAGCCATGTATGGGGGGCAGACTACGAGCAGTACTTC. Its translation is CASSHVWGADYEQYF.

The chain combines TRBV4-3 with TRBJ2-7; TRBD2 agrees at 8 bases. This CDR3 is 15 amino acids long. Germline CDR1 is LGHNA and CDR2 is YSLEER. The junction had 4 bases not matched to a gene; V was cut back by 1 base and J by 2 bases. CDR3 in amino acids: CASSQGISGAYEQYF. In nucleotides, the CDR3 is TGCGCCAGCAGCCAAGGTATTAGCGGGGCCTACGAGCAGTACTTC.

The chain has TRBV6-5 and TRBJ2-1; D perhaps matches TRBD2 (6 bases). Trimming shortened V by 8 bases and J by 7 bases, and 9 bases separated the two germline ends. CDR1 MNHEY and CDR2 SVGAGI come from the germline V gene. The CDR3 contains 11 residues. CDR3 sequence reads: CASHRGNEQFF. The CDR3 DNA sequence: TGTGCCAGCCATCGGGGGAATGAGCAGTTCTTC.

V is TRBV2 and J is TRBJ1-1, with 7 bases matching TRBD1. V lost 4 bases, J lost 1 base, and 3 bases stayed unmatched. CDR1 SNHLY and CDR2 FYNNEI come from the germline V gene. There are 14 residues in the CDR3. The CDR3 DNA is TGTGCCAGCAGTGTGACAGGGAGGAACACTGAAGCTTTCTTT. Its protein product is CASSVTGRNTEAFF.

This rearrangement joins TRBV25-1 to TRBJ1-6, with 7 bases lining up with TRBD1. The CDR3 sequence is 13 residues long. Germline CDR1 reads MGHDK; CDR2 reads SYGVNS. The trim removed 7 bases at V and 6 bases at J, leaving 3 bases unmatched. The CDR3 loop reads CASTGTANSPLHF. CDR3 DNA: TGTGCCAGCACAGGGACAGCTAATTCACCCCTCCACTTT.

Here the CDR3 reads CASSLAGLLKDQPQHF. Here the CDR3 DNA reads TGTGCCAGCAGCTTAGCCGGACTGCTGAAGGATCAGCCCCAGCATTTT. The chain joins TRBV11-2 to TRBJ1-5, with no clear D. V was cut by 1 base and J by 5 bases, with 15 bases left in between. The CDR3 runs to 16 residues. Germline V gene data show CDR1 as SGHAT and CDR2 as FQNNGV.

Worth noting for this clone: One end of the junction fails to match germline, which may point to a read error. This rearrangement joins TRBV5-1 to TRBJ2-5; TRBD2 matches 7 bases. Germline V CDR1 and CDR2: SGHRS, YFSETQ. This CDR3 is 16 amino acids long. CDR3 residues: CASTLGGGGNQETQYF. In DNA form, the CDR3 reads TGCGCCAGCACCTTGGGTGGCGGGGGTAACCAAGAGACCCAGTACTTC.

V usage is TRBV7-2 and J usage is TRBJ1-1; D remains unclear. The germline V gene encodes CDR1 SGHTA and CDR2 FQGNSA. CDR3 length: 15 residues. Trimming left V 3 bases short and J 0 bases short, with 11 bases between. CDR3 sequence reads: CASSFGQLMNTEAFF. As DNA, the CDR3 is TGTGCCAGCAGCTTTGGCCAGCTCATGAACACTGAAGCTTTCTTT.